A single sample is the source of the 11 T cell receptor beta chains below, sequenced in a study of T-cell reconstitution after alpha-beta-depleted transplantation in children (dated by TCRdb to about 2016). The library was made by PCR. The sequencer was an Illumina HiSeq 2500. TCR libraries were prepared with molecular barcoding, using unique molecular identifiers to normalize TCRbeta repertoire quantification. TCRdb cleaned the public reads at Q25 with fastp, built clones with MiXCR and kept in-frame beta chains. Rows are unified per CDR3 protein, each entry keeping the most common DNA and genes. The sample table shows hundreds of thousands of distinct CDR3 sequences, and roughly 15% are seen once. Approximately 1% of the sample lies in the top ten. The sequenced sample was PBMCs from the stem cell graft donor, obtained from the stem cell graft. These receptors came from a human donor who donated a stem cell graft to a child with acute myeloid leukemia.

The rearrangement joins TRBV4-3 to TRBJ2-7; TRBD2 might be the D (6 bases). The CDR3 extends over 14 amino acids. Germline CDR1 is LGHNA and CDR2 is YSLEER. Between the trimmed V and J ends, which lost 3 bases and 0 bases, there was a span of 9 bases. The CDR3 coding sequence is TGCGCCAGCAGCCAGGGACTCAGCTCCTACGAGCAGTACTTC. Amino acids: CASSQGLSSYEQYF.

This clonotype showed up just a few times. The chain has TRBV7-9 and TRBJ1-4; D gene unclear. Germline V gene lookup returns CDR1 SEHNR and CDR2 FQNEAQ (reference sequence). CDR3 size: 15 residues. V was trimmed by 3 bases and J by 7 bases, leaving 15 bases between them. The CDR3 is CASSFPTGLAEKLFF. In DNA form, the CDR3 reads TGTGCCAGCAGCTTTCCGACGGGATTGGCTGAAAAACTGTTTTTT.

This clonotype was counted between two and nine times. V usage is TRBV4-1 and J usage is TRBJ2-5, with 8 bases aligning to TRBD1. Germline CDR1 MGHRA, CDR2 YSYEKL. The CDR3 extends over 15 amino acids. Trimming cost V 4 bases and J 4 bases; bases outside gene matches: 8. In DNA form, the CDR3 reads TGCGCCAGCAGCCTTAGTCCAGGGGGCGCAGAGACCCAGTACTTC. Translated, it gives CASSLSPGGAETQYF.

This chain joins TRBV4-3 and TRBJ2-5; D may be TRBD2 (5 bases). The germline V and J ends were trimmed by 4 bases and 2 bases, with 14 bases remaining between them. The CDR3 contains 15 residues. CDR1 is LGHNA and CDR2 is YSLEER in the germline V gene. For the CDR3, the DNA is TGCGCCAGCAGCCCGGGCGGGCTAGCTCAAGAGACCCAGTACTTC. This encodes CASSPGGLAQETQYF.

There are many counts of this clonotype. The chain employs TRBV12-3 or TRBV12-4 and TRBJ1-6, with D possibly TRBD1 on 5 matching bases. V lost 6 bases and J lost 6, with 12 bases in between. The CDR3 has 14 amino acids. The CDR3 bases are TGTGCCAGCAGCTCCGGGACGCCTAATTCACCCCTCCACTTT. Its translation: CASSSGTPNSPLHF.

This clonotype was counted ten times or more. This rearrangement joins TRBV20-1 to TRBJ2-5, with 8 bases that match TRBD1. Trimming took 6 bases from V and 5 from J; bases not matched to a gene: 8. The CDR3 consists of 13 residues. From germline, CDR1 is DFQATT and CDR2 SNEGSKA (reference sequence). The DNA for the CDR3 is TGCAGTGCAATAGGACAGGGACTGGAGACCCAGTACTTC. Residues: CSAIGQGLETQYF.

This clonotype was observed many times. This rearrangement joins TRBV20-1 to TRBJ1-5; 8 positions agree with TRBD1. The CDR3 consists of 19 residues. The junction had 15 bases not matched to a gene; V was cut back by 2 bases and J by 0 bases. Per the germline V gene, CDR1 is DFQATT and CDR2 is SNEGSKA (reference sequence). The CDR3 spells CSARKGQGGFLYSNQPQHF. The CDR3 region has the DNA TGCAGTGCTAGAAAAGGACAGGGAGGGTTCCTCTATAGCAATCAGCCCCAGCATTTT.

This chain links TRBV25-1 with TRBJ2-7; D is unclear. CDR1 MGHDK and CDR2 SYGVNS come from the germline V gene. The CDR3 covers 13 residues. V was shortened by 4 bases and J by 5 bases, with 12 bases between the two germline ends. The CDR3 loop reads CASSVFGPNEQYF. The CDR3 DNA is TGTGCCAGCAGTGTTTTTGGACCGAACGAGCAGTACTTC.

This clonotype was counted at least ten times. The chain recombines TRBV5-1 with TRBJ2-2; D remains ambiguous. V lost 2 bases, J lost 4 bases, and 15 bases lay in between. Germline V gene lookup returns CDR1 SGHRS and CDR2 YFSETQ. The CDR3 runs to 16 residues. CDR3 loop: CASSFSAAPGTGELFF. DNA for the CDR3: TGCGCCAGCAGCTTCAGCGCCGCCCCGGGCACCGGGGAGCTGTTTTTT.

This clonotype appeared a few times. This sequence may be a read error, since a much larger clone differs from it by one base. The chain joins TRBV20-1 to TRBJ2-2; D is undetermined. V was cut by 0 bases and J by 4 bases, with 3 bases left in between. The CDR3 has 12 amino acids. The germline gives CDR1 DFQATT, CDR2 SNEGSKA (reference sequence). As DNA, the CDR3 is TGCAGTGCTAGAGAAGGCACCGGGGAGCTGTTTTTT. Translation gives CSAREGTGELFF.

This clonotype was detected a few times. This chain links TRBV12-3 or TRBV12-4 with TRBJ2-5; TRBD2 is a possible D gene (6 bases). The CDR3 runs to 13 residues. Trimming removed 6 bases from V and 2 bases from J, with 10 bases in between. In nucleotides, the CDR3 is TGTGCCAGCAGGGAGACTAGTCAAGAGACCCAGTACTTC. Encoded protein: CASRETSQETQYF.